This T cell receptor beta chain was retrieved from a study of sequential checkpoint blockade in melanoma. Study as a whole: Maintenance nivolumab came after either treatment sequence.

This table comes from immunoSEQ multiplex PCR, and its TCRdb copy is limited to in-frame clones, with some not included. The sample has more than 1,000 clones, roughly 25% seen once. Treatment described: randomized to nivolumab then ipilimumab (arm A) or the reverse (arm B). None of the patients previously received DNA-damaging chemotherapy. This CDR3 has 15 amino acids. The V end was cut by 0 bases, the J end by 0 bases, with 6 bases between. Germline CDR1 LNHNV, CDR2 YYDKDF (reference sequence). This clone was detected a few times. The specimen comprised tumor tissue (inferred from file names), sampled from a patient given nivolumab and ipilimumab in sequence. This rearrangement joins TRBV15 to TRBJ2-1; no firm D call. The origin of this receptor is a human donor with melanoma. The CDR3 spells CATSRDPSSYNEQFF. CDR3 DNA sequence: TGTGCCACCAGCAGAGACCCGAGCTCCTACAATGAGCAGTTCTTC.